A single sample gave rise to the 28 T cell receptor beta chains below, sequenced in a study of blood T cells in healthy people across ages. For the second PCR, which ran for about 7 to 11 cycles, a sample-barcoded 5' primer and a J-beta primer mix were used. TCRdb independently ran MiXCR on the 5' RACE reads; one entry per CDR3 protein. This table has about 1.6 million distinct CDR3 sequences, roughly 32% appearing once. Sequenced material: blood. The receptors were sampled from a woman aged 30 to 39 in good health.

This clonotype was observed many times. V usage is TRBV3-1 and J usage is TRBJ2-5, with 7 bases aligning to TRBD2. The DNA end is a closer match to TRBJ2-3, so the J assignment may be wrong. The CDR3 is 11 amino acids. Germline CDR1 and CDR2: LGHDT and YNNKEL (reference sequence). The DNA of the CDR3 is TGTGCCAGCAGTACGGGGGGTACGCAGTATTTT. Encoded protein: CASSTGGTQYF.

Regarding this clonotype: One junction end does not reproduce the germline sequence, and a read error may be involved. The chain employs TRBV27 and TRBJ2-1; 9 nucleotides agree with TRBD2. The CDR3 loop spans 15 amino acids. Germline V lookup: CDR1 MNHEY, CDR2 SMNVEV (reference sequence). The CDR3 nucleotides are TGTGCCAGCAGTTTTTCTCTAGCGGGAATCAATGGGCAGTTCTTC. Its translation: CASSFSLAGINGQFF.

The chain combines TRBV10-3 with TRBJ1-2; tentatively, D is TRBD1 (6 bases). In germline, CDR1 is ENHRY, CDR2 SYGVKD. The V end was cut by 6 bases, the J end by 2 bases, with 10 bases between. This CDR3 contains 13 residues. CDR3 loop: CAIRPQGNYGYTF. The CDR3 DNA reads TGTGCCATCAGGCCACAGGGAAACTATGGCTACACCTTC.

This clonotype was seen only a few times. The chain recombines TRBV20-1 with TRBJ2-7; D uncertain. V was cut by 0 bases and J by 6 bases, with 12 bases left in between. The germline V gene has CDR1 DFQATT and CDR2 SNEGSKA (reference sequence). The CDR3 sequence is 13 residues long. CDR3 in DNA: TGCAGTGCTAGAGATCTACTGCAGTCCGAGCAGTACTTC. It specifies CSARDLLQSEQYF.

The CDR3 region has the DNA TGCGCCAGCAGTTCCGATGGACTAGCGGGGTACAATGAGCAGTTCTTC. It translates to CASSSDGLAGYNEQFF. The rearrangement uses TRBV5-1 and TRBJ2-1; 12 nucleotides align to TRBD2. The J segment lost 4 bases and the V segment lost 5 bases, leaving 7 bases of the junction unmatched. The germline gives CDR1 SGHRS, CDR2 YFSETQ. The CDR3 runs 16 residues.

Of note for this clonotype: This may be a read error, as it is one base from a much larger clone. V gene TRBV5-5 combines with J gene TRBJ2-1, with a tentative D call TRBD1 (5 bases). Germline loops: CDR1 SGHKS, CDR2 YYEKEE (reference sequence). The CDR3 has 15 amino acids. The ends were cut back, 0 bases at V and 11 bases at J, with 18 bases in the middle. The CDR3 nucleotides are TGTGCCAGCAGCTTGGCCCCAGGGATCGGAGATAAGCAGTTCTTC. Translated: CASSLAPGIGDKQFF.

The V and J genes are TRBV20-1 and TRBJ1-5; D not certain. Germline assignment: CDR1 DFQATT and CDR2 SNEGSKA (reference sequence). Trimming left V 3 bases short and J 2 bases short, with 17 bases between. This CDR3 has 16 amino acids. The CDR3 sequence is CSASVMRKQGNQPQHF. The CDR3 DNA sequence: TGCAGTGCTAGCGTAATGAGAAAACAAGGCAATCAGCCCCAGCATTTT.

About this clonotype: One junction end disagrees with the germline gene, perhaps due to a read error. The V call is TRBV27, the J call TRBJ1-2; weak D call: TRBD1 (5 bases). CDR3 length: 14 amino acids. The germline V gene encodes CDR1 MNHEY and CDR2 SMNVEV (reference sequence). The CDR3 spells CVSSLSRVDYGYTF. CDR3 in DNA: TGTGTCAGCAGTTTATCCAGGGTAGACTATGGCTACACCTTC.

A remark on this clonotype: With a much larger clone just one base away, this may be a read error. This chain joins TRBV9 and TRBJ2-1; 8 bases match TRBD2. The V and J ends lost 1 base and 2 bases, in that order; junction bases with no gene match: 2. The length of the CDR3 is 15 residues. Germline-derived CDR1 and CDR2 are SGDLS and YYNGEE. CDR3 sequence (DNA): TGTGCCAGCAGCGTAACCGGGGGGGCCTACAATGAGCAGTTCTTC. Its protein is CASSVTGGAYNEQFF.

V is TRBV5-6 and J is TRBJ2-1, with 10 bases aligning to TRBD1. CDR1 SGHDT and CDR2 YYEEEE come from the germline V gene. This CDR3 is 15 amino acids long. V gave up 0 bases and J gave up 8 bases; unmatched junction bases: 5. The DNA of the CDR3 is TGTGCCAGCAGCTTGGGGGGGACAGGGGTGGATGAGCAGTTCTTC. Its protein is CASSLGGTGVDEQFF.

This clonotype showed up just a few times. V is TRBV12-3 or TRBV12-4 and J is TRBJ2-2, with TRBD1 matching over 8 bases. V lost 6 bases and J lost 4; bases outside the gene matches: 7. This CDR3 comprises 15 residues. CDR3 residues: CASRPDREGTGELFF. The DNA of the CDR3 is TGTGCCAGCAGACCGGACAGGGAAGGCACCGGGGAGCTGTTTTTT.

A few counts support this clonotype. CDR3 amino acids: CASSPFGGNNEQFF. In DNA form, the CDR3 reads TGTGCCAGCAGCCCGTTTGGGGGGAACAATGAGCAGTTCTTC. The chain links TRBV11-2 to TRBJ2-1; perhaps TRBD2 as D (6 bases). With 5 bases removed from V and 5 bases from J, the gap between germline ends came to 13 bases. Germline assignment: CDR1 SGHAT and CDR2 FQNNGV. This CDR3 contains 14 residues. The full variable domain, rest sourced from reference TRBV11-2 and TRBJ2-1, is EAGVAQSPRYKIIEKRQSVAFWCNPISGHATLYWYQQILGQGPKLLIQFQNNGVVDDSQLPKDRFSAERLKGVDSTLKIQPAKLEDSAVYLCASSPFGGNNEQFFGPGTRLTVL.

This clonotype was picked up a small number of times. The chain uses TRBV5-4 and TRBJ2-1, with a possible D match to TRBD2 (5 bases). The CDR3 has 15 residues. V was clipped by 4 bases and J by 5 bases, with 16 bases between them. CDR1 and CDR2 (germline): SGHNT, YYREEE (reference sequence). The CDR3 region is CASSPAGVRDNEQFF. CDR3 DNA sequence: TGTGCCAGCAGCCCGGCCGGGGTAAGGGACAATGAGCAGTTCTTC.

The CDR3 protein is CASRSGLAGESQYF. The CDR3 nucleotides read TGTGCCAGCAGATCCGGACTAGCGGGGGAGTCCCAGTACTTC. The chain employs TRBV12-3 or TRBV12-4 and TRBJ2-5; 13 nucleotides align to TRBD2. This CDR3 comprises 14 residues. V shed 6 bases, J shed 9 bases, and the junction held 7 bases outside the gene matches.

This clonotype was picked up a small number of times. The chain uses TRBV7-9 and TRBJ1-1; tentatively, D is TRBD1 (5 bases). The CDR3 has 12 amino acids. Deletions cut 5 bases from V and 7 bases from J, with 11 bases between. Looked up from germline, CDR1 is SEHNR and CDR2 is FQNEAQ (reference sequence). DNA of the CDR3: TGTGCCAGCAGCCCGGGACCCCTTGAAGCTTTCTTT. Protein sequence: CASSPGPLEAFF. Variable domain in full (rest from reference TRBV7-9 and TRBJ1-1): DTGVSQNPRHKITKRGQNVTFRCDPISEHNRLYWYRQTLGQGPEFLTYFQNEAQLEKSRLLSDRFSAERPKGSFSTLEIQRTEQGDSAMYLCASSPGPLEAFFGQGTRLTVV.

CDR3 protein: CASSDGSGGANSGRAKNIQYF. The CDR3, as DNA: TGTGCCAGCAGCGACGGATCAGGGGGCGCGAATAGCGGGAGGGCGAAAAACATTCAGTACTTC. The rearrangement uses TRBV11-1 and TRBJ2-4; 11 nucleotides align to TRBD2. Germline CDR1 reads SGHAT; CDR2 reads FQDESV (reference sequence). CDR3 length: 21 amino acids. V shed 5 bases and J 4 bases; nucleotides not matched to a gene: 22.

This clonotype was seen ten or more times. This sequence joins TRBV9 and TRBJ2-2; no clear D. Between the trimmed V and J ends, which lost 4 bases and 1 base, there was a span of 2 bases. Germline V gene data show CDR1 as SGDLS and CDR2 as YYNGEE. CDR3 length: 12 amino acids. The DNA for the CDR3 is TGTGCCAGCAGCCAGAACACCGGGGAGCTGTTTTTT. Protein sequence: CASSQNTGELFF.

V gene TRBV5-1 combines with J gene TRBJ2-1; 8 nucleotides match TRBD1. Trimming at V came to 8 bases and at J to 5 bases, leaving 9 bases not matched to a gene. The CDR3 extends over 14 amino acids. Germline CDR1 and CDR2: SGHRS and YFSETQ. The CDR3: CASQGAVKDNEQFF. As DNA, the CDR3 is TGCGCCAGTCAGGGGGCCGTTAAGGACAATGAGCAGTTCTTC.

CDR3 residues: CASSHRDSNYGYTF. The CDR3 DNA sequence: TGTGCCAGCAGTCACAGGGACAGTAACTATGGCTACACCTTC. The chain has TRBV27 and TRBJ1-2, with TRBD1 matching 7 bases. J lost 1 base, V lost 5 bases, and 4 bases had no gene match. Germline V gives CDR1 MNHEY, CDR2 SMNVEV (reference sequence). The CDR3 is 14 amino acids.

This clonotype was detected a few times. The rearrangement joins TRBV19 to TRBJ2-5; 13 bases are a match to TRBD2. The CDR3 is 15 residues long. CDR1 and CDR2 (germline): LNHDA, SQIVND (reference sequence). The trim removed 7 bases at V and 2 bases at J, leaving 4 bases unmatched. Written as DNA, the CDR3 is TGTGCCAGTAAGGGGACTAGCGGGAAGCAAGAGACCCAGTACTTC. The encoded protein is CASKGTSGKQETQYF.

CDR3 loop: CASSLTRGQLVDTQYF. The CDR3 DNA follows: TGTGCCAGCAGCTTGACGCGGGGGCAGCTGGTGGATACGCAGTATTTT. The chain links TRBV5-6 to TRBJ2-3, with TRBD2 as a possible D gene (7 bases). The CDR3 length is 16 residues. Germline V lookup: CDR1 SGHDT, CDR2 YYEEEE. Between the trimmed V and J ends, which lost 1 base and 6 bases, there was a span of 18 bases.

For the CDR3, the DNA is TGTGCCAGCAACGAGGGCCTCTTAGCGCAGTATTTT. This sequence encodes CASNEGLLAQYF. The chain carries TRBV25-1 and TRBJ2-3, with D possibly matching TRBD2 (5 bases). Trimming removed 7 bases at V and 10 bases at J, with 15 bases between. This CDR3 is 12 amino acids long. Germline CDR1 reads MGHDK; CDR2 reads SYGVNS.

Worth noting for this clonotype: At one end the junction does not follow the germline gene, possibly because of a read error. The chain couples TRBV9 to TRBJ1-2; 7 nucleotides agree with TRBD1. Per the germline V gene, CDR1 is SGDLS and CDR2 is YYNGEE. This CDR3 is 13 amino acids long. The CDR3 coding sequence is TGTGCCAGCAGCGGACAGGGTAACTATGGCCACACCTTC. Translated: CASSGQGNYGHTF.

The chain employs TRBV19 and TRBJ2-3; D may match TRBD1 or TRBD2 (5 bases each). CDR3 length: 14 residues. Germline loops: CDR1 LNHDA, CDR2 SQIVND (reference sequence). Trimming shortened V by 7 bases and J by 3 bases, and 14 bases separated the two germline ends. The CDR3 loop is CASTAVGETDTQYF. CDR3 DNA: TGTGCCAGTACCGCGGTGGGGGAGACAGATACGCAGTATTTT.

This clonotype was observed a few times. J is TRBJ2-7 and V is TRBV14; 10 bases align to TRBD1. The V segment lost 1 base and the J segment 1 base; nucleotides outside the gene matches: 7. Germline loops: CDR1 SGHDN, CDR2 FVKESK. This CDR3 region has 17 residues. CDR3: CASSQGPTGQGSYEQYF. DNA of the CDR3: TGTGCCAGCAGCCAAGGTCCAACGGGACAGGGGTCCTACGAGCAGTACTTC.

The V gene is TRBV7-9, the J gene TRBJ2-1, with 7 bases identical to TRBD2. CDR1 is SEHNR, CDR2 FQNEAQ, per germline (reference sequence). This CDR3 spans 15 amino acids. The V gene end was trimmed by 0 bases and the J gene end by 6 bases; junction bases not matched to a gene: 5. The CDR3 here is CASSLALAEGNEQFF. The CDR3 nucleotides read TGTGCCAGCAGCTTAGCCCTAGCGGAGGGCAATGAGCAGTTCTTC.

Only a few counts were recorded for this clonotype. The chain recombines TRBV19 with TRBJ1-2, with D unresolved. Per germline, CDR1 LNHDA and CDR2 SQIVND (reference sequence). V was cut by 5 bases and J by 0 bases, with 16 bases left in between. The CDR3 sequence is 16 residues long. The CDR3 nucleotides are TGTGCCAGTAGTGTCGGCCACATCGGAGCTAACTATGGCTACACCTTC. It encodes CASSVGHIGANYGYTF.

This clonotype came up once. A junction boundary mismatches the germline segment, possibly from a read error. The V call is TRBV14, the J call TRBJ1-2; 7 positions match TRBD1. CDR3 size: 14 residues. CDR1 is SGHDN and CDR2 is FVKESK in the germline V gene. This CDR3 reads CASNQEGQQYGYTF. CDR3 coding DNA: TGTGCCAGCAACCAAGAGGGACAGCAATATGGCTACACCTTC. Complete variable domain (other parts from reference TRBV14 and TRBJ1-2): EAGVTQFPSHSVIEKGQTVTLRCDPISGHDNLYWYRRVMGKEIKFLLHFVKESKQDESGMPNNRFLAERTGGTYSTLKVQPAELEDSGVYFCASNQEGQQYGYTFGSGTRLTVV.